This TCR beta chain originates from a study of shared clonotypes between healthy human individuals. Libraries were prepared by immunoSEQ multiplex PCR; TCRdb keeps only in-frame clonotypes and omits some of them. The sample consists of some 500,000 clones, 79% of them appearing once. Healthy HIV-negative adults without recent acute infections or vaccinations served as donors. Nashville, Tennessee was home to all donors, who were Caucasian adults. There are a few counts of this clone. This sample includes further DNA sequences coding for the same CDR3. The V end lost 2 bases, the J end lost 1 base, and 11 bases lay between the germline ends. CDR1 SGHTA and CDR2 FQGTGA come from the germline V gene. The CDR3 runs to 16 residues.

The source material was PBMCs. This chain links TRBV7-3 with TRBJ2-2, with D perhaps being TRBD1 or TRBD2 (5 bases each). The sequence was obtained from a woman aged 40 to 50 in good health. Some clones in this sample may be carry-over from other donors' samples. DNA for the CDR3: TGTGCCAGCAGCTTACTTCCGGGGCAGAACACCGGGGAGCTGTTTTTT. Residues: CASSLLPGQNTGELFF.